This TCR beta chain is drawn from a study of blood T cell repertoires in COVID-19. As for the study in general: From T cells, B-cell-depleted T cells, or PBMCs came the material, which was cDNA or gDNA.

The protocol was immunoSEQ multiplex PCR, while the TCRdb copy is restricted to in-frame clones and leaves out a portion. The sample lists about 170,000 clones; about 91% were seen once. The germline gives CDR1 MGHRA, CDR2 YSYEKL. Losses at the gene ends were 4 bases for V and 4 bases for J; bases not matched to a gene: 11. The CDR3 is 17 amino acids. The study recruited people aged roughly 18 to 100 years across about two dozen US areas. Participants had their cohort set by participant-reported clinical history. Donors in Cohort 3 who had recovered were those with two negative PCRs, healthcare professional clearance, or resolution of their symptoms.

This receptor was identified in a woman younger than 35 who had recovered from COVID-19. The V gene is TRBV4-1, the J gene TRBJ2-1; 9 positions agree with TRBD2. The sequencing input was PBMCs or T cells enriched from blood (not recorded which). CDR3 sequence reads: CASSPTGLAGTYNEQFF. DNA of the CDR3: TGCGCCAGCAGCCCGACGGGACTAGCAGGAACATACAATGAGCAGTTCTTC.